Sequencing of this T cell receptor beta chain was carried out in a study of human CD8 memory T cell subsets (dated by TCRdb to between 2020 and 2021). Turning to the overall study: To assess clonal relationships, the TCRbeta repertoires of stem-like (TSTEM), progenitor exhausted-like (TPEX) and effector memory CD8+ T cell subsets were compared. TCRbeta repertoires were obtained from TSTEM, TPEX and effector memory subsets contributed by each of six donors.

What the study reported, not specific to this receptor: Only TCRbeta chains were sequenced, and the repertoire comparisons were based on about six donors and tested using paired t-tests with Bonferroni correction. Clonotypes were shared with effector memory cells by both stem-like subsets, but only minimal overlap was found between TSTEM and TPEX repertoires, suggesting distinct antigen spectra. Normalized Shannon-Wiener diversity was similarly high in TSTEM and TPEX subsets, while effector memory subsets were less diverse by comparison. Based on Chao1 estimates, TSTEM subsets appeared to have greater repertoire diversity than TPEX subsets, which may reflect a broader range of specificities.

Density gradient separation was used to isolate peripheral blood mononuclear cells from buffy coats of healthy donors. In the study, negative magnetic separation with EasySep or MojoSort CD8+ T cell isolation kits was used to enrich total CD8+ T cells. An RNeasy Mini Kit was used to extract total RNA from duplicate vials of some 160,000 sorted CD8+ T cells per subset. The PBMCs were used either fresh or after being cryopreserved in fetal bovine serum with around 10% DMSO. Fluorescence-activated cell sorting on a FACSAria III was used to sort CD8+ T cell subsets to purity. Worth noting for this clonotype: There is no known antigen for this receptor.

A Human TCR Profiling Kit was used to prepare UMI-labeled 5' RACE TCRbeta libraries. Every TCRbeta library was prepared in parallel with an identical number of PCR cycles. Per the original workflow: The number of functional CDR3beta clonotypes in each TCRbeta library ranged from about 2,800 to 18,000. MIGEC 1.2.9 handled UMI extraction and consensus assembly, with a minimum of three reads required per UMI. MiXCR 3.0.3 was used to extract in-frame CDR3beta repertoires. Diversity metrics were computed in VDJtools 1.2.1 after downsampling each sample to 42,000 randomly selected UMIs. For each sample pair, the repertoire overlap metrics D, R and F2 were calculated in VDJtools using the top 3,000 clones. The reads were reprocessed in TCRdb, with one entry per CDR3 protein sequence and no accompanying DNA. The V and J calls follow TCRdb's processing rather than the paper's. This sample's table has entries for several thousand distinct CDR3 sequences. The top ten constitute over 20% of the sample.

The receptor was isolated from a human donor in good health. The sequenced sample consisted of CD8+ T cells from PBMCs.

CDR3 region: CATSRRPTGWNTEAFF. This receptor chain uses TRBV15 and TRBJ1-1; TCRdb outputs TRBD1, but without DNA this stays unchecked. The CDR3 runs 16 residues from the cysteine to the phenylalanine. No nucleotide data were recorded. The CDR1 and CDR2 encoded by the germline V gene (reference sequence) are LNHNV and YYDKDF.